This TCR beta chain derives from a study of glioma-infiltrating T cells after dendritic cell vaccination. The table came from immunoSEQ multiplex PCR; TCRdb's copy has only in-frame clones and leaves some out. The repertoire consists of about 92,000 clones, with about nine tenths occurring once and the leading ten covering more than 15%. The specimen was blood, collected before dendritic cell vaccination. This clonotype originated in a human donor with glioblastoma.

This CDR3 reads CATSADRGLYNEQFF. CDR3 in DNA: TGTGCCACCAGCGCAGACCGGGGACTATACAATGAGCAGTTCTTC. The chain couples TRBV15 to TRBJ2-1, with TRBD2 matching over 7 bases. V was pared by 5 bases and J by 4 bases, with 8 bases of the junction left unmatched. This CDR3 region has 15 residues. Germline CDR1 is LNHNV and CDR2 is YYDKDF (reference sequence). The variable domain in full, completed from reference TRBV15 and TRBJ2-1, reads DAMVIQNPRYQVTQFGKPVTLSCSQTLNHNVMYWYQQKSSQAPKLLFHYYDKDFNNEADTPDNFQSRRPNTSFCFLDIRSPGLGDTAMYLCATSADRGLYNEQFFGPGTRLTVL.